These 29 T cell receptor beta chains came from one sample sequenced in a study of blood T cell repertoires in COVID-19 (dated by TCRdb to 2018 to 2020). Preparation of the library involved the immunoSEQ multiplex PCR assay. TCRdb stores this immuneACCESS table with in-frame sequences only. Part of the clones is absent; in the studies checked, under half of the shortfall reflects unresolved V genes, and no reason is known for the rest. Across this sample there are 39,000 or so clones, with roughly 80% seen only once. Of the sample, less than 12% falls within the top ten clones. Sequenced sample: peripheral blood. Receptor source: a man aged 55 to 69 in a cohort sampled during active COVID-19.

V is TRBV10-2 and J is TRBJ2-7; D is perhaps TRBD1 (5 bases). Trimming shortened V by 8 bases and J by 4 bases, and 18 bases separated the two germline ends. There are 14 residues in the CDR3. Germline CDR1 WSHSY, CDR2 SAAADI. CDR3 in amino acids: CASSLGWGAYEQYF. As DNA, the CDR3 is TGCGCCAGCTCCCTTGGGTGGGGCGCGTACGAGCAGTACTTC.

The table lists this clone with a few counts. This chain joins TRBV6-5 and TRBJ1-2; TRBD1 is a possible D gene (6 bases). With 6 bases removed from V and 4 bases from J, the gap between germline ends came to 9 bases. The CDR3 covers 12 residues. Germline CDR1 reads MNHEY; CDR2 reads SVGAGI. CDR3 bases: TGTGCCAGCAGCGGGGGGCCCTATGGCTACACCTTC. It encodes CASSGGPYGYTF.

The chain couples TRBV29-1 to TRBJ1-1, with no clear D. V lost 4 bases, J lost 9 bases, and 15 bases lay in between. CDR3 length equals 12 residues. The V gene's germline CDR1 is SQVTM and CDR2 ANQGSEA. The DNA for the CDR3 is TGCAGCGTTGGGGAGAAGAGGAAACAAGCTTTCTTT. Protein product: CSVGEKRKQAFF.

The chain uses TRBV7-2 and TRBJ2-5; D perhaps matches TRBD1 (5 bases). CDR3 size: 16 residues. V lost 1 base and J 2 bases, leaving 14 bases between the germline ends. Per germline, CDR1 SGHTA and CDR2 FQGNSA. This CDR3 reads CASSLGVWGPQETQYF. CDR3 in DNA: TGTGCCAGCAGCTTAGGAGTCTGGGGCCCTCAAGAGACCCAGTACTTC.

V and J are TRBV2 and TRBJ1-2; D gene unclear. This CDR3 has 14 residues. V dropped 4 bases and J dropped 8 bases, with 17 bases sitting between them. Germline assignment: CDR1 SNHLY and CDR2 FYNNEI. The CDR3 DNA follows: TGTGCCAGCAGTGTCAGTGGAGGGCTATACGGCTACACCTTC. Translation gives CASSVSGGLYGYTF.

The chain uses TRBV7-3 and TRBJ2-2; D uncertain. The germline V and J ends were trimmed by 3 bases and 1 base, with 12 bases remaining between them. The CDR3 has 16 residues. CDR1 and CDR2 from the germline V gene are SGHTA and FQGTGA. The CDR3 region has the DNA TGTGCCAGCAGCTTCCTGGCGGTTGAGAACACCGGGGAGCTGTTTTTT. Amino acid sequence: CASSFLAVENTGELFF.

V gene TRBV19 combines with J gene TRBJ2-2, with TRBD1 matching 7 bases. The CDR3 totals 17 residues. V shed 4 bases, J shed 0 bases, and the junction held 8 bases outside the gene matches. CDR1 is LNHDA and CDR2 is SQIVND in the germline V gene (reference sequence). In DNA form, the CDR3 reads TGTGCCAGTAGTACCCGACAGGGATCGTCGAACACCGGGGAGCTGTTTTTT. Amino acid sequence: CASSTRQGSSNTGELFF. The full variable domain, in which reference TRBV19 and TRBJ2-2 provide the parts outside the CDR3, is DGGITQSPKYLFRKEGQNVTLSCEQNLNHDAMYWYRQDPGQGLRLIYYSQIVNDFQKGDIAEGYSVSREKKESFPLTVTSAQKNPTAFYLCASSTRQGSSNTGELFFGEGSRLTVL.

The chain joins TRBV4-1 to TRBJ1-2; D might be TRBD1 (5 bases). The CDR3 length is 16 residues. Germline V gene sequence: CDR1 MGHRA, CDR2 YSYEKL. Trimming pared 0 bases from V and 8 bases from J, leaving 19 bases between. CDR3 sequence reads: CASSQDRGSGFRGYTF. The CDR3 DNA follows: TGCGCCAGCAGCCAAGACCGGGGGAGCGGGTTCCGCGGCTACACCTTC.

The rearrangement links TRBV18 to TRBJ1-1; D is ambiguous. The CDR3 spans 15 residues. Trimming removed 0 bases at V and 4 bases at J, with 12 bases between. Germline CDR1 and CDR2: KGHSH and LQKENI. The CDR3 DNA reads TGTGCCAGCTCACCACCCACCCCGGGGAGCACTGAAGCTTTCTTT. Protein product: CASSPPTPGSTEAFF.

The CDR3 loop reads CASSLGLAGARKTQYF. The CDR3 nucleotides are TGCGCCAGCAGCTTGGGGTTAGCGGGGGCGAGGAAGACCCAGTACTTC. The J gene is TRBJ2-5, the V gene TRBV5-1, with TRBD2 matching over 9 bases. In germline, CDR1 is SGHRS, CDR2 YFSETQ. Trimming removed 0 bases from V and 6 bases from J; junction bases left unmatched: 9. This CDR3 spans 16 amino acids. Combining the CDR3 with reference TRBV5-1 and TRBJ2-5 gives the whole variable domain KAGVTQTPRYLIKTRGQQVTLSCSPISGHRSVSWYQQTPGQGLQFLFEYFSETQRNKGNFPGRFSGRQFSNSRSEMNVSTLELGDSALYLCASSLGLAGARKTQYFGPGTRLLVL.

There are a few counts of this clone. The V gene is TRBV28, the J gene TRBJ2-7; TRBD1 matches 8 bases. V gave up 5 bases and J gave up 3 bases; unmatched junction bases: 18. This CDR3 is built from 18 residues. The germline CDR1 and CDR2 sequences are MDHEN and SYDVKM. In DNA, the CDR3 is TGTGCCAGCAGTATACATCGATTAACAGGGGGTAGAATCTACGAGCAGTACTTC. It is translated as CASSIHRLTGGRIYEQYF. Full variable domain (rest looked up from reference TRBV28 and TRBJ2-7): DVKVTQSSRYLVKRTGEKVFLECVQDMDHENMFWYRQDPGLGLRLIYFSYDVKMKEKGDIPEGYSVSREKKERFSLILESASTNQTSMYLCASSIHRLTGGRIYEQYFGPGTRLTVT.

V usage is TRBV7-2 and J usage is TRBJ1-1; TRBD1 might be the D (6 bases). Germline lookup yields CDR1 SGHTA and CDR2 FQGNSA. The length of the CDR3 is 14 residues. V was cut by 3 bases and J by 2 bases, with 10 bases left in between. CDR3 amino acids: CASSFTGFNTEAFF. The CDR3 DNA is TGTGCCAGCAGCTTCACAGGGTTCAACACTGAAGCTTTCTTT.

This chain connects TRBV11-2 to TRBJ1-1; D gene ambiguous. V gave up 1 base and J gave up 3 bases, with 12 bases separating them. The length of the CDR3 is 15 residues. CDR1 is SGHAT and CDR2 is FQNNGV in the germline V gene. The CDR3 spells CASSLAGAVHTEAFF. DNA for the CDR3: TGTGCCAGCAGCTTAGCCGGAGCGGTACACACTGAAGCTTTCTTT.

The sample holds one count of this clone. V and J are TRBV19 and TRBJ2-5; 9 bases align to TRBD2. CDR3 length equals 17 residues. The junction had 13 bases not matched to a gene; V was cut back by 6 bases and J by 2 bases. From germline, CDR1 is LNHDA and CDR2 SQIVND (reference sequence). CDR3 in amino acids: CASRPGALAGTQETQYF. The DNA for the CDR3 is TGTGCCAGTAGACCAGGGGCGCTAGCGGGGACTCAAGAGACCCAGTACTTC.

This clone appeared once. CDR3 sequence: CASSAPSGGDSPLHF. CDR3 nucleotide sequence: TGTGCCAGCAGCGCGCCGTCGGGGGGGGATTCACCCCTCCACTTT. The gene calls are TRBV9 and TRBJ1-6, with D tentatively TRBD1 (5 bases). Germline lookup yields CDR1 SGDLS and CDR2 YYNGEE. This CDR3 has 15 residues. V dropped 3 bases and J dropped 8 bases, with 15 bases sitting between them.

The chain uses TRBV5-4 and TRBJ2-7, with 7 nucleotides matching TRBD1. V dropped 0 bases and J dropped 3; count of bases not matched to a gene: 3. The CDR3 is made up of 14 amino acids. In germline, CDR1 is SGHNT, CDR2 YYREEE (reference sequence). DNA for the CDR3: TGTGCCAGCAGCTTGGTGGGACAGAGCTACGAGCAGTACTTC. It translates to CASSLVGQSYEQYF.

The chain combines TRBV6-1 with TRBJ2-2; tentative D call: TRBD1 (7 bases). V shed 2 bases and J shed 7 bases, with 11 bases lying between them. Germline CDR1 reads MNHNS; CDR2 reads SASEGT. The CDR3 totals 14 residues. In DNA, the CDR3 is TGTGCCAGCAGTGAAAACCAGGGGGGCGGGGAGCTGTTTTTT. Amino acid sequence: CASSENQGGGELFF.

About this clone: Other DNA variants within this sample encode the same CDR3. The genes are TRBV24-1 and TRBJ2-3; D gene ambiguous. V lost 2 bases and J 2 bases, leaving 4 bases between the germline ends. The germline V gene has CDR1 KGHDR and CDR2 SFDVKD. This CDR3 has 13 amino acids. The CDR3 DNA follows: TGTGCCACCAGTGATTCTACCACAGATACGCAGTATTTT. It encodes CATSDSTTDTQYF.

The V and J genes are TRBV30 and TRBJ2-7, with D perhaps matching TRBD1 (6 bases). This CDR3 contains 13 residues. Looked up from germline, CDR1 is GTSNPN and CDR2 is SVGIG (reference sequence). Trimming left V 1 base short and J 3 bases short, with 10 bases between. The DNA for the CDR3 is TGTGCCTGGAGTGGGGTCAGGGGCTACGAGCAGTACTTC. Amino acid sequence: CAWSGVRGYEQYF. The full variable domain, its missing parts supplied by reference TRBV30 and TRBJ2-7, is SQTIHQWPATLVQPVGSPLSLECTVEGTSNPNLYWYRQAAGRGLQLLFYSVGIGQISSEVPQNLSASRPQDRQFILSSKKLLLSDSGFYLCAWSGVRGYEQYFGPGTRLTVT.

The chain combines TRBV6-4 with TRBJ2-3; 9 nucleotides align to TRBD1. This CDR3 has 15 residues. Looked up from germline, CDR1 is MRHNA and CDR2 is SNTAGT. The junction had 8 bases not matched to a gene; V was cut back by 8 bases and J by 2 bases. The chain's CDR3 is CASPPGQGNTDTQYF. CDR3 nucleotides: TGTGCCAGCCCCCCGGGACAGGGTAACACAGATACGCAGTATTTT.

V gene TRBV19 combines with J gene TRBJ1-5; D uncertain. Per the germline V gene, CDR1 is LNHDA and CDR2 is SQIVND (reference sequence). This CDR3 is built from 14 residues. Trimming took off 7 bases at V and 7 bases at J, with 17 bases between the two ends. The CDR3 protein is CASTFLREGQPQHF. CDR3 DNA: TGTGCCAGTACGTTTTTGAGGGAAGGACAGCCCCAGCATTTT.

The chain carries TRBV28 and TRBJ1-6; D call uncertain. Between the trimmed V and J ends, which lost 5 bases and 8 bases, there was a span of 10 bases. The CDR3 consists of 13 residues. CDR1 and CDR2 (germline): MDHEN, SYDVKM. CDR3 sequence (DNA): TGTGCCAGCAGTCCCCAACCGGATTCACCCCTCCACTTT. This codes for CASSPQPDSPLHF.

This clone showed up just a few times. The chain combines TRBV5-6 with TRBJ2-7, with D possibly being TRBD1 (6 bases). This CDR3 is built from 14 residues. V lost 1 base, J lost 3 bases, and 11 bases lay in between. In germline, CDR1 is SGHDT, CDR2 YYEEEE. The CDR3 DNA reads TGTGCCAGCAGCTTGCAGGGGTTGAGCTACGAGCAGTACTTC. Translated: CASSLQGLSYEQYF.

V usage is TRBV7-9 and J usage is TRBJ2-1; a weak D match, TRBD1 (5 bases). The germline V gene encodes CDR1 SEHNR and CDR2 FQNEAQ (reference sequence). The CDR3 consists of 13 residues. Deletions cut 6 bases from V and 7 bases from J, with 13 bases between. The CDR3 is CASSSPGSNEQFF. The CDR3 bases are TGTGCCAGCAGTTCTCCAGGGTCGAATGAGCAGTTCTTC.

The CDR3 here is CASSIGDMNTEAFF. In DNA, the CDR3 is TGTGCCAGTAGTATAGGGGACATGAACACTGAAGCTTTCTTT. This chain links TRBV19 with TRBJ1-1, with TRBD1 as a possible D gene (6 bases). Germline V gives CDR1 LNHDA, CDR2 SQIVND (reference sequence). Trimming removed 1 base from V and 0 bases from J, with 6 bases in between. CDR3 length equals 14 residues.

The chain recombines TRBV3-1 (or the pseudogene TRBV3-2) with TRBJ2-7, with 12 bases that match TRBD2. CDR3 length equals 18 residues. After removal of 4 bases from V and 0 bases from J, the junction contained 10 bases not matched to a gene. Germline V gives CDR1 LGHDT, CDR2 YNNKEL (reference sequence). The CDR3 DNA reads TGTGCCAGCAGCCGGGGCCTAGCGGGAGGGTTGTCCTCCTACGAGCAGTACTTC. Translation: CASSRGLAGGLSSYEQYF.

This clone was detected only a few times. The CDR3 nucleotides read TGTGCCAGCAGCAAATGTGACCCGGGACTAGCGGATACCTACAATGAGCAGTTCTTC. Translating it yields CASSKCDPGLADTYNEQFF. The chain is built from TRBV21-1 and TRBJ2-1; no DNA check was done on the table's D call, TRBD2. TRBV21-1 counts as a pseudogene. CDR3 size: 19 residues.

The chain employs TRBV3-1 (or the pseudogene TRBV3-2) and TRBJ2-5; D is perhaps TRBD1 (5 bases). The ends were cut back, 1 base at V and 2 bases at J, with 17 bases in the middle. Germline values: CDR1 LGHDT, CDR2 YNNKEL (reference sequence). The CDR3 is 17 amino acids. The CDR3 region has the DNA TGTGCCAGCAGCCAAGGAGAGTTACAGGAGATACAAGAGACCCAGTACTTC. Protein: CASSQGELQEIQETQYF.

This clone was recorded a few times. This chain joins TRBV7-9 and TRBJ2-5; D is undetermined. The CDR3 loop spans 12 amino acids. Per germline, CDR1 SEHNR and CDR2 FQNEAQ (reference sequence). Trimming removed 2 bases from V and 5 bases from J, with 6 bases in between. The DNA of the CDR3 is TGTGCCAGCAGCTTAAATATTGAGACCCAGTACTTC. Its translation: CASSLNIETQYF.